Listed here are 9 T cell receptor beta chains from one sample, sequenced in a study of vaccination and CD4 T cells after COVID-19. The treatment here: roughly ten-day PBMC culture with coronavirus spike peptide pools or control peptides (ViraFEST assay). No antigens are known for them. Sequencing of DNA taken from cultured CD4+ T cells relied on the Oncomine TCR Beta short-read assay. TCRdb reprocessed the PCR reads with MiXCR, giving one entry per CDR3 protein. The profile shows roughly 10,000 distinct CDR3 sequences, 35% to 50% of them singletons. Sequencing was carried out using CD4+ T cells from blood, cultured in vitro. These TCRs come from a human donor who had recovered from COVID-19.

The chain employs TRBV20-1 and TRBJ2-3, with 9 bases lining up with TRBD1. The CDR3 length is 16 residues. Germline V gives CDR1 DFQATT, CDR2 SNEGSKA (reference sequence). The junction had 11 bases not matched to a gene; V was cut back by 3 bases and J by 4 bases. The CDR3 loop is CSARGIGQGFPDTQYF. The DNA for the CDR3 is TGCAGTGCTAGGGGAATCGGACAGGGGTTTCCAGATACGCAGTATTTT.

This clonotype was picked up a small number of times. The CDR3 region is CASGVSSGNTIYF. The CDR3 DNA follows: TGTGCCAGCGGCGTCTCCTCTGGAAACACCATATATTTT. This chain links TRBV2 with TRBJ1-3; the D is unclear. The V and J ends lost 8 bases and 0 bases respectively, with 8 bases between them. The length of the CDR3 is 13 residues. CDR1 SNHLY and CDR2 FYNNEI come from the germline V gene. Full variable domain (outside the CDR3, taken from reference TRBV2 and TRBJ1-3): EPEVTQTPSHQVTQMGQEVILRCVPISNHLYFYWYRQILGQKVEFLVSFYNNEISEKSEIFDDQFSVERPDGSNFTLKIRSTKLEDSAMYFCASGVSSGNTIYFGEGSWLTVV.

The chain recombines TRBV6-4 with TRBJ2-5, with D possibly TRBD2 on 7 matching bases. CDR1 is MRHNA and CDR2 is SNTAGT in the germline V gene. Trimming pared 7 bases from V and 2 bases from J, leaving 14 bases between. CDR3 length: 14 amino acids. CDR3 in DNA: TGTGCCAGCACCGGAGGGGGGGAACAAGAGACCCAGTACTTC. Translating gives CASTGGGEQETQYF.

This clonotype was observed a few times. This rearrangement joins TRBV20-1 to TRBJ1-6, with TRBD1 matching over 9 bases. The germline gives CDR1 DFQATT, CDR2 SNEGSKA (reference sequence). The CDR3 runs 15 residues. The V and J ends lost 3 bases and 5 bases, in that order; junction bases with no gene match: 5. The CDR3 coding sequence is TGCAGTGCTAGTGGGGACAGGGCGAATAATTCACCCCTCCACTTT. This translates into CSASGDRANNSPLHF.

This clonotype occurred a few times. The CDR3 loop is CASSQDLGQGYYGYTF. The CDR3 DNA reads as TGTGCCAGCAGCCAAGATCTAGGACAGGGGTACTATGGCTACACCTTC. The V call is TRBV3-1, the J call TRBJ1-2; 9 bases agree with TRBD1. The CDR3 is 16 residues long. Per germline, CDR1 LGHDT and CDR2 YNNKEL (reference sequence). V was pared by 0 bases and J by 3 bases, with 5 bases of the junction left unmatched.

The rearrangement links TRBV6-4 to TRBJ1-3, with 7 nucleotides matching TRBD1. J was trimmed by 1 base and V by 3 bases; bases with no gene match: 3. Germline V gene lookup returns CDR1 MRHNA and CDR2 SNTAGT. The CDR3 covers 15 residues. For the CDR3, the DNA is TGTGCCAGCAGTGAAGGCAGGGGGTCTGGAAACACCATATATTTT. Its translation is CASSEGRGSGNTIYF.

This clonotype was counted between two and nine times. The rearrangement joins TRBV6-1 to TRBJ2-3; maybe TRBD2 (5 bases). Trimming took off 10 bases at V and 3 bases at J, with 14 bases between the two ends. The CDR3 has 13 residues. CDR1 MNHNS and CDR2 SASEGT come from the germline V gene. The CDR3 spells CATSPSGTDTQYF. CDR3 DNA: TGTGCCACCTCCCCCTCGGGAACAGATACGCAGTATTTT.

The chain recombines TRBV29-1 with TRBJ1-4; the match to TRBD1 covers 7 bases. Germline CDR1 is SQVTM and CDR2 is ANQGSEA. V shed 5 bases and J 8 bases; nucleotides not matched to a gene: 14. The CDR3 is 15 amino acids. CDR3: CSVRPHRGGGEKLFF. The CDR3 DNA reads as TGCAGCGTTCGCCCCCACAGGGGAGGAGGGGAAAAACTGTTTTTT.

This clonotype was seen a handful of times. The J gene is TRBJ1-3, the V gene TRBV4-1; D is undetermined. The CDR3 has 15 amino acids. Per germline, CDR1 MGHRA and CDR2 YSYEKL. V was trimmed by 0 bases and J by 1 base, leaving 7 bases between them. The CDR3 loop is CASSQDAFSGNTIYF. The CDR3 DNA is TGCGCCAGCAGCCAAGATGCTTTTTCTGGAAACACCATATATTTT.